Shown below are 15 T cell receptor beta chains from a single sample sequenced in a study of blood T cell repertoires in COVID-19 (dated by TCRdb to about 2020). Library preparation was by the immunoSEQ multiplex PCR assay. This immuneACCESS table, as held by TCRdb, lists in-frame sequences with V and J called but not all clones. Of the missing ones, under half trace to an unresolved V gene in checked studies; the others have no known cause. The sample data list just over 250,000 clones, and about 87% of these were observed just once. The top ten constitute over 4% of the sample. The sequenced sample consisted of peripheral blood. These receptors all stem from a man aged 60 to 75 who had recovered from COVID-19.

The chain has TRBV5-1 and TRBJ1-2; possible D gene TRBD1, 6 bases. The CDR3 covers 13 residues. Germline V gene data show CDR1 as SGHRS and CDR2 as YFSETQ. The germline V and J ends were trimmed by 3 bases and 8 bases, with 14 bases remaining between them. CDR3 nucleotides: TGCGCCAGCAGCTCGCGGACAGATGCGGGCTACACCTTC. Residues: CASSSRTDAGYTF.

The V gene is TRBV6-5, the J gene TRBJ2-1; 9 bases are shared with TRBD2. Per germline, CDR1 MNHEY and CDR2 SVGAGI. J lost 5 bases, V lost 6 bases, and 8 bases had no gene match. There are 15 residues in the CDR3. The CDR3 reads CASSHRGLADNEQFF. The DNA of the CDR3 is TGTGCCAGCAGCCACAGGGGACTAGCAGACAATGAGCAGTTCTTC.

The J gene is TRBJ2-3, the V gene TRBV7-3; TRBD2 matches 13 bases. This CDR3 comprises 16 residues. J was trimmed by 1 base and V by 5 bases; bases with no gene match: 3. Germline CDR1 SGHTA, CDR2 FQGTGA. CDR3 in DNA: TGTGCCAGCAGCCGAGGACTAGCGGGGGGCACAGATACGCAGTATTTT. Protein sequence: CASSRGLAGGTDTQYF.

The chain uses TRBV4-1 and TRBJ1-6; unclear D gene. This CDR3 comprises 15 residues. Germline values: CDR1 MGHRA, CDR2 YSYEKL. The V gene lost 5 bases and the J gene lost 10 bases, with 18 bases spanning the gap. This chain's CDR3 is CASSVVALTRSPLHF. CDR3 nucleotide sequence: TGCGCCAGCAGCGTTGTGGCACTAACACGCTCACCCCTCCACTTT.

This rearrangement joins TRBV30 to TRBJ2-7; TRBD1 might be the D (6 bases). V lost 7 bases to trimming and J lost 4 bases, with 8 bases between them. In germline, CDR1 is GTSNPN, CDR2 SVGIG (reference sequence). The CDR3 has 10 amino acids. DNA for the CDR3: TGTGCCTTCAGGGGTTACGAGCAGTACTTC. Translation gives CAFRGYEQYF.

The chain is built from TRBV12-3 or TRBV12-4 and TRBJ1-2; 7 bases agree with TRBD1. The CDR3 is made up of 13 amino acids. V lost 5 bases, J lost 4 bases, and 4 bases stayed unmatched. CDR3 amino acids: CASSNRGGYGYTF. CDR3 in DNA: TGTGCCAGCAGTAACAGGGGAGGCTATGGCTACACCTTC.

The rearrangement joins TRBV27 to TRBJ1-5; the match to TRBD1 covers 9 bases. The CDR3 extends over 18 amino acids. The germline V gene has CDR1 MNHEY and CDR2 SMNVEV (reference sequence). Trimming removed 6 bases from V and 11 bases from J; junction bases left unmatched: 23. The CDR3 DNA is TGTGCCAGCAGCCCGAAAGCCGGACAGGGGCTAATTGGTAGGACCCAGCATTTT. As protein: CASSPKAGQGLIGRTQHF.

The chain combines TRBV5-1 with TRBJ2-5, with TRBD2 identical over 12 bases. Per germline, CDR1 SGHRS and CDR2 YFSETQ. With V trimmed by 4 bases and J by 6 bases, 7 bases remained unmatched. There are 15 residues in the CDR3. This CDR3 is CASSMGLAGSKTQYF. DNA for the CDR3: TGCGCCAGCAGCATGGGACTAGCGGGTTCGAAGACCCAGTACTTC.

J is TRBJ1-5 and V is TRBV6-2 or TRBV6-3; maybe TRBD1 (6 bases). CDR3 size: 14 residues. Germline-derived CDR1 and CDR2 are MNHEY and SVGEGT. Trimming took off 6 bases at V and 2 bases at J, with 11 bases between the two ends. The CDR3 bases are TGTGCCAGCAGCAACTACAGGGGCAATCAGCCCCAGCATTTT. It encodes CASSNYRGNQPQHF.

The rearrangement joins TRBV6-5 to TRBJ1-5; maybe TRBD1 (6 bases). V was cut by 8 bases and J by 5 bases, with 13 bases left in between. The CDR3 consists of 13 residues. Germline CDR1 is MNHEY and CDR2 is SVGAGI. CDR3 sequence (DNA): TGTGCCAGCGGGGTGGGGGCCGATCAGCCCCAGCATTTT. As protein: CASGVGADQPQHF.

In its sample, this clone was seen once. The CDR3 DNA reads TGTGCCAGCGGACAGGGCGTGTATGTCACCGGGGAGCTGTTTTTT. Translation: CASGQGVYVTGELFF. The V gene is TRBV25-1, the J gene TRBJ2-2; 8 bases are a match to TRBD1. The CDR3 totals 15 residues. CDR1 is MGHDK and CDR2 is SYGVNS in the germline V gene. After removal of 8 bases from V and 4 bases from J, the junction contained 9 bases not matched to a gene.

This chain connects TRBV13 to TRBJ2-4; TRBD1 is a possible D gene (5 bases). The CDR3 runs to 14 residues. Deletions cut 5 bases from V and 9 bases from J, with 17 bases between. Germline loops: CDR1 PRHDT, CDR2 FYEKMQ (reference sequence). The CDR3 DNA reads as TGTGCCAGCAGCCTCCGACAGCCAGTCAGCATTCAGTACTTC. Translating gives CASSLRQPVSIQYF.

This chain joins TRBV7-2 and TRBJ1-6, with TRBD1 identical over 10 bases. Germline V lookup: CDR1 SGHTA, CDR2 FQGNSA. Trimming cost V 1 base and J 8 bases; bases outside gene matches: 8. The CDR3 covers 17 residues. The CDR3 region is CASSLVARQGADSPLHF. DNA of the CDR3: TGTGCCAGCAGCTTAGTTGCAAGACAGGGGGCTGATTCACCCCTCCACTTT.

The CDR3 protein is CASSQDRRRSSYNEQFF. The CDR3 nucleotides read TGTGCCAGCAGCCAAGATCGACGCCGGAGCTCCTACAATGAGCAGTTCTTC. This chain links TRBV4-2 with TRBJ2-1; D not certain. The CDR3 covers 17 residues. V gave up 0 bases and J gave up 0 bases, with 12 bases separating them. The V gene's germline CDR1 is LGHNA and CDR2 YNFKEQ.

This clone has just one count. J is TRBJ1-6 and V is TRBV5-1, with 10 bases identical to TRBD1. From germline, CDR1 is SGHRS and CDR2 YFSETQ. The CDR3 runs to 15 residues. V lost 6 bases, J lost 10 bases, and 10 bases stayed unmatched. The CDR3 sequence: CASKRGTGERSPLHF. In nucleotides, the CDR3 is TGCGCCAGCAAACGAGGGACAGGGGAAAGGTCACCCCTCCACTTT. The full variable domain, rest sourced from reference TRBV5-1 and TRBJ1-6, is KAGVTQTPRYLIKTRGQQVTLSCSPISGHRSVSWYQQTPGQGLQFLFEYFSETQRNKGNFPGRFSGRQFSNSRSEMNVSTLELGDSALYLCASKRGTGERSPLHFGNGTRLTVT.